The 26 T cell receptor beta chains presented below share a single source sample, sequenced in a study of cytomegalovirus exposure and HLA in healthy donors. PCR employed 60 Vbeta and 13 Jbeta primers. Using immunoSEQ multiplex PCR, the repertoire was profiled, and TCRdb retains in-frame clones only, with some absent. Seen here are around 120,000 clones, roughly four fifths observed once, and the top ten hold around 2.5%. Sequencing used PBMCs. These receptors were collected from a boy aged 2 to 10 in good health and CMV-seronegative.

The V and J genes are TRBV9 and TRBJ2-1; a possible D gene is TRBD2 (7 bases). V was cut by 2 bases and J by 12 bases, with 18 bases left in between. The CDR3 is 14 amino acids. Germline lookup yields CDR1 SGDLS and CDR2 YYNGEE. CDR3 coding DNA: TGTGCCAGCAGCGTGGGGGGCGGGGGATCTGGGCAGTTCTTC. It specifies CASSVGGGGSGQFF. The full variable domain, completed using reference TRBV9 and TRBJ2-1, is DSGVTQTPKHLITATGQRVTLRCSPRSGDLSVYWYQQSLDQGLQFLIQYYNGEERAKGNILERFSAQQFPDLHSELNLSSLELGDSALYFCASSVGGGGSGQFFGPGTRLTVL.

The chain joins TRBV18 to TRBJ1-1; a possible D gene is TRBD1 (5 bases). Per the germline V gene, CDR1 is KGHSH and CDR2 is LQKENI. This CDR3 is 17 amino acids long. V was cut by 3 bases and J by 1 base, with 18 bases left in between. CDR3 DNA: TGTGCCAGCTCACCCATGGGAGGAGGGGCGGCGAACACTGAAGCTTTCTTT. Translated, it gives CASSPMGGGAANTEAFF.

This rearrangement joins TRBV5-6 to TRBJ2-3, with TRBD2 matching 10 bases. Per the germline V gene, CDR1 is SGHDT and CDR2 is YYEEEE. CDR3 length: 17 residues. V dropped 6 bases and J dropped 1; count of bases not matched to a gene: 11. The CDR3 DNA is TGTGCCAGCACCGGATTGGAGCGGGGGGGTGGCACAGATACGCAGTATTTT. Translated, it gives CASTGLERGGGTDTQYF. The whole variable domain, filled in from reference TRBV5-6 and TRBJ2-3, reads DAGVTQSPTHLIKTRGQQVTLRCSPKSGHDTVSWYQQALGQGPQFIFQYYEEEERQRGNFPDRFSGHQFPNYSSELNVNALLLGDSALYLCASTGLERGGGTDTQYFGPGTRLTVL.

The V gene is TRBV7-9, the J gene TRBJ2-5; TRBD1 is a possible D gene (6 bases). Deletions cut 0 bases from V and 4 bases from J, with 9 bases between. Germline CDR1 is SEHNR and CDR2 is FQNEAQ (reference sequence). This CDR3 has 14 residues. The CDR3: CASSLALGAETQYF. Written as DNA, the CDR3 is TGTGCCAGCAGCTTAGCACTGGGGGCAGAGACCCAGTACTTC.

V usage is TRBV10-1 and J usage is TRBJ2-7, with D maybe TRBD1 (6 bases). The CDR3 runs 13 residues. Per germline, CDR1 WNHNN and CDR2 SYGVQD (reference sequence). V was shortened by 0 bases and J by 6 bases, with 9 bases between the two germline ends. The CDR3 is CASSESVGGEQYV. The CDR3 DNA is TGCGCCAGCAGTGAGTCGGTAGGGGGCGAGCAGTACGTC.

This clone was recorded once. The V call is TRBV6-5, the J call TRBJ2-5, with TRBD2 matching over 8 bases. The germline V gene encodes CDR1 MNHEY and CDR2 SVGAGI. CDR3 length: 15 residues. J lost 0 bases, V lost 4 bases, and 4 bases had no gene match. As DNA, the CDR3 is TGTGCCAGCAGTTCCACGGGGGGGAACCAAGAGACCCAGTACTTC. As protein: CASSSTGGNQETQYF.

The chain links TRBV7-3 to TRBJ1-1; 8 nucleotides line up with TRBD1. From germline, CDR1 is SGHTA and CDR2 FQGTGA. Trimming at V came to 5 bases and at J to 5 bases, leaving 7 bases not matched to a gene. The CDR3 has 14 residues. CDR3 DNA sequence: TGTGCCAGCAGCATAGACAGGGGTGGGACTGAAGCTTTCTTT. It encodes CASSIDRGGTEAFF.

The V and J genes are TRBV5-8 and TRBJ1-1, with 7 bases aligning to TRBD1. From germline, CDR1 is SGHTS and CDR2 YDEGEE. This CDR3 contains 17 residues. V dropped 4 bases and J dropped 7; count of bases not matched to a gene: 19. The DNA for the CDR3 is TGTGCCAGCAGCCTAGCCCTCCGGACAGGCCGGCGGGGTGAAGCTTTCTTT. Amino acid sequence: CASSLALRTGRRGEAFF. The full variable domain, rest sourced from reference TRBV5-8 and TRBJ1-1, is EAGVTQSPTHLIKTRGQQATLRCSPISGHTSVYWYQQALGLGLQFLLWYDEGEERNRGNFPPRFSGRQFPNYSSELNVNALELEDSALYLCASSLALRTGRRGEAFFGQGTRLTVV.

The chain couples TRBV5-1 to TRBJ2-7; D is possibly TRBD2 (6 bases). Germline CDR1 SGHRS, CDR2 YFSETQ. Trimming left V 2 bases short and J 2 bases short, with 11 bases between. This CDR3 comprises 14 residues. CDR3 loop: CASSLNGSPYEQYV. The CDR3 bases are TGCGCCAGCAGCTTAAACGGGAGCCCCTACGAGCAGTACGTC.

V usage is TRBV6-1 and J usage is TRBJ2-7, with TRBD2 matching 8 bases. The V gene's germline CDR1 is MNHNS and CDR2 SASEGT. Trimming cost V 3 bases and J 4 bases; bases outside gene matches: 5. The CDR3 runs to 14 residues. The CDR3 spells CASSETGGPYEQYF. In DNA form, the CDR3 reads TGTGCCAGCAGTGAGACGGGGGGGCCTTACGAGCAGTACTTC.

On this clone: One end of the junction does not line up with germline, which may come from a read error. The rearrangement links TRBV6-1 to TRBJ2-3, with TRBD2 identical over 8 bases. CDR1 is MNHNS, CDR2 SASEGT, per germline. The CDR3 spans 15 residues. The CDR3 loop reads CVSSEKAGATDTQYF. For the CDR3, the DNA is TGTGTCAGCAGTGAAAAAGCGGGGGCTACAGATACGCAGTATTTT.

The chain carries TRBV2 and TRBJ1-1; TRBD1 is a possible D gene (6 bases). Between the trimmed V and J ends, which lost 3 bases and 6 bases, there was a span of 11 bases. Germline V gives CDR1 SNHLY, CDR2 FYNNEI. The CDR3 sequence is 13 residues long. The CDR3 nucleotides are TGTGCCAGCAGTGATGACAGGATCGCTGAAGCTTTCTTT. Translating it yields CASSDDRIAEAFF.

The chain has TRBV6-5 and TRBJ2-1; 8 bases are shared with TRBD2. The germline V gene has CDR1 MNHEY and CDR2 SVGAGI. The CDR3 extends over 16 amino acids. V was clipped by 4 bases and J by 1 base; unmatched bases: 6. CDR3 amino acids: CASSSSGSRSYNEQFF. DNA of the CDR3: TGTGCCAGCAGTTCAAGCGGGAGCCGTTCCTACAATGAGCAGTTCTTC.

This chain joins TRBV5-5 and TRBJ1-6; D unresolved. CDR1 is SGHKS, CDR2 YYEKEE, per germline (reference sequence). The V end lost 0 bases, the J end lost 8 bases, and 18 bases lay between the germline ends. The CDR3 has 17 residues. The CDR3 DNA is TGTGCCAGCAGCTTGGGATATCGGGGAGCCGGTCATTCACCCCTCCACTTT. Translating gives CASSLGYRGAGHSPLHF.

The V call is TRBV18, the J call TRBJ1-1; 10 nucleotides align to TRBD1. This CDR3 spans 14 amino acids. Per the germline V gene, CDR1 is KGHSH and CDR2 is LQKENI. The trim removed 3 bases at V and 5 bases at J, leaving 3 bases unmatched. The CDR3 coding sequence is TGTGCCAGCTCACCGGGACAGGGGAATACTGAAGCTTTCTTT. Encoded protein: CASSPGQGNTEAFF.

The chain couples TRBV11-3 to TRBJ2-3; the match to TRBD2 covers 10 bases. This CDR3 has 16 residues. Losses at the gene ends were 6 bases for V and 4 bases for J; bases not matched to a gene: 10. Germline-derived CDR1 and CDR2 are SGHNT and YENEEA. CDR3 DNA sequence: TGTGCCAGCAGACTGGGGAGCGGGAGGGCCCCAGATACGCAGTATTTT. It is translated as CASRLGSGRAPDTQYF.

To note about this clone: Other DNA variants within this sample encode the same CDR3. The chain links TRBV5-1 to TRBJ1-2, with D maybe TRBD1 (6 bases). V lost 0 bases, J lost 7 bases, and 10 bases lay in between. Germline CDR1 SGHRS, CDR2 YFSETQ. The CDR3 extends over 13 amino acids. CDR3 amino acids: CASSLGGGSGYTF. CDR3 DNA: TGCGCCAGCAGCTTGGGAGGGGGTAGTGGCTACACCTTC.

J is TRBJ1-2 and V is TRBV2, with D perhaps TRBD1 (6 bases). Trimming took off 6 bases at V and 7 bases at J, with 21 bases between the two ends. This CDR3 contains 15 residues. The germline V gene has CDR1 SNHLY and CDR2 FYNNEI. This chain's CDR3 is CASRGAFQGIGGYTF. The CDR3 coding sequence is TGTGCCAGCAGGGGGGCCTTTCAAGGCATAGGTGGCTACACCTTC.

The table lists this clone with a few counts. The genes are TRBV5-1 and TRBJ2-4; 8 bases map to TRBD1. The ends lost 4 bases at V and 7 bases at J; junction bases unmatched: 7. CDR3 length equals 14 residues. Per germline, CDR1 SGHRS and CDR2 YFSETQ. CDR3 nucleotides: TGCGCCAGCAGCATAGGGACAGGCGGTAACATTCAGTACTTC. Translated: CASSIGTGGNIQYF.

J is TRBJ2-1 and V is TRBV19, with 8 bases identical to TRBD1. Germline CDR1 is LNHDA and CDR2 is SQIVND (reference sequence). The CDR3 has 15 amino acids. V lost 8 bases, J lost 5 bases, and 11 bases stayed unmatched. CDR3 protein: CASSYRRGQDNEQFF. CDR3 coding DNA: TGTGCCAGTTCTTACAGGAGGGGACAGGACAATGAGCAGTTCTTC.

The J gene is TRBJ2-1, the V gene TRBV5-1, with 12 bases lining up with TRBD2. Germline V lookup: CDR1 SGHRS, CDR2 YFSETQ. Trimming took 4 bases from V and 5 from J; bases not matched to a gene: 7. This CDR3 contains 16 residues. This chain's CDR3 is CASSPYRLAGDNEQFF. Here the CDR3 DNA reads TGCGCCAGCAGCCCCTACAGACTAGCGGGAGACAATGAGCAGTTCTTC.

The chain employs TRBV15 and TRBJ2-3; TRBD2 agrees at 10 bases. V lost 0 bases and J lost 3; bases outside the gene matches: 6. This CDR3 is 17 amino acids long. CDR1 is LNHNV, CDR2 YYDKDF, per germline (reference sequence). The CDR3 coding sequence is TGTGCCACCAGCAGAGATCGGGAACTAGCGGGAACAGATACGCAGTATTTT. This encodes CATSRDRELAGTDTQYF. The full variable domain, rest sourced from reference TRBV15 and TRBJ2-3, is DAMVIQNPRYQVTQFGKPVTLSCSQTLNHNVMYWYQQKSSQAPKLLFHYYDKDFNNEADTPDNFQSRRPNTSFCFLDIRSPGLGDTAMYLCATSRDRELAGTDTQYFGPGTRLTVL.

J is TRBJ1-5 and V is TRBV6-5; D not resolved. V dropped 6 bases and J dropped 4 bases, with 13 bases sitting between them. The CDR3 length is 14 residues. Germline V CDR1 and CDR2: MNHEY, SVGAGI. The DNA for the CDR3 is TGTGCCAGCAGCTCGGTCGGGATGAATCAGCCCCAGCATTTT. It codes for CASSSVGMNQPQHF.

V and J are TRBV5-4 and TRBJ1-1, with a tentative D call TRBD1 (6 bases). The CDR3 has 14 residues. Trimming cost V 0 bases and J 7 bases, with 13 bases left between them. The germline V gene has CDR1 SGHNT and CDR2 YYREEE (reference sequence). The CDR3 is CASSLEWAQGEAFF. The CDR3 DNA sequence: TGTGCCAGCAGCTTGGAATGGGCACAGGGTGAAGCTTTCTTT.

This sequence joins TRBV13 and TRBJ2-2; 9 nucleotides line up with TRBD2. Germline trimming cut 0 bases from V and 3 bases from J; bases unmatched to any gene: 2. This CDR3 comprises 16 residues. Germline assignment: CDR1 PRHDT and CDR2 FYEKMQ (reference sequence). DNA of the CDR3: TGTGCCAGCAGCTTAGGAACTAGCGGGTACACCGGGGAGCTGTTTTTT. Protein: CASSLGTSGYTGELFF.

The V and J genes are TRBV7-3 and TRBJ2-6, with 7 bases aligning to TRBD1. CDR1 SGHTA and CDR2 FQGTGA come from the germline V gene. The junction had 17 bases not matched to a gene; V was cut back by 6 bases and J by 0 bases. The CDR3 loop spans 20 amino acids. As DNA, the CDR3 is TGTGCCAGCAGTGCTAAAACACAGGGGTCGACCCTCTCTGGGGCCAACGTCCTGACTTTC. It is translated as CASSAKTQGSTLSGANVLTF.